A few counts support the clone carrying this T cell receptor beta chain. Its antigen remains unknown. Amplification targeted TCR beta CDR3 regions from RNA transcripts. First-round RT-PCR targeting the TCR CDR3 was performed with the HTBI primer set. One entry per CDR3 protein results from TCRdb running MiXCR on the multiplex PCR reads. Of more than 350,000 distinct CDR3 sequences listed, about 16% are singletons. Inclusion characteristics of ophthalmopathy patients comprised a Clinical Activity Score of at least 3, a NOSPECS grade of at least 4, and duration under 3 months. The entry originates in a study of T cells in Graves' hyperthyroidism and ophthalmopathy. Study-level points and caveats: Before onset, by a median of approximately 6.8 months, the model predicted ophthalmopathy. The blood repertoire included most of the expanded thyroid clonotypes above 0.001.

The CDR3 is 14 residues long. Trimming stripped 1 base from V and 2 bases from J, with 8 bases between. Looked up from germline, CDR1 is LNHDA and CDR2 is SQIVND (reference sequence). The V and J genes are TRBV19 and TRBJ2-5; maybe TRBD1 (5 bases). This receptor was identified in a woman aged 55-75 years with Graves' ophthalmopathy. The sequencing sample was made of blood. The CDR3 DNA reads TGTGCCAGTAGTATAGGCCCAGGGCAAGAGACCCAGTACTTC. This encodes CASSIGPGQETQYF.